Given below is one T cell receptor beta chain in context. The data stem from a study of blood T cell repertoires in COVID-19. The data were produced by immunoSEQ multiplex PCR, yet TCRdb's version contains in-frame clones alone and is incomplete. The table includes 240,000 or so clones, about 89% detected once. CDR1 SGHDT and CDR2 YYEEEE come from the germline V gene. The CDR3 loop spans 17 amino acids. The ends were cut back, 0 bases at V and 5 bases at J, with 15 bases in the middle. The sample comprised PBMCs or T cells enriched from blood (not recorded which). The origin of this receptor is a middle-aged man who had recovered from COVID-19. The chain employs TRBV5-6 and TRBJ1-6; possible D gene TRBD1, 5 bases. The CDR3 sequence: CASSLAQGGWNNSPLHF. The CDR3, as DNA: TGTGCCAGCAGCTTGGCCCAGGGAGGTTGGAATAATTCACCCCTCCACTTT.